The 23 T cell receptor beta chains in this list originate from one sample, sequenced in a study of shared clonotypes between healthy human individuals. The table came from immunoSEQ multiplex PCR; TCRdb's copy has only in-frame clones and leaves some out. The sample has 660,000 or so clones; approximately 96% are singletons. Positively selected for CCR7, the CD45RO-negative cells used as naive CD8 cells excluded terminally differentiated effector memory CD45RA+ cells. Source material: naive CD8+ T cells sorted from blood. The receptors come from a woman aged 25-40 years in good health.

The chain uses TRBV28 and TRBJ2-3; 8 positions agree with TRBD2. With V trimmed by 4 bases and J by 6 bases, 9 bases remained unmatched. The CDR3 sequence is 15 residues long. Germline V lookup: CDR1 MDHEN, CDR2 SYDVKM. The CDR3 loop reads CASSSPPSGSDTQYF. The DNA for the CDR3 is TGTGCCAGCAGTTCCCCCCCTAGCGGGTCGGATACGCAGTATTTT.

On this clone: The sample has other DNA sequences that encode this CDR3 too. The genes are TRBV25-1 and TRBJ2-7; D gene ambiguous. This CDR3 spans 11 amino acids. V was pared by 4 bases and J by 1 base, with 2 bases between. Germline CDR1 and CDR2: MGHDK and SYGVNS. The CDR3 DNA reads TGTGCCAGCAGTGCTTCCTACGAGCAGTACTTC. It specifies CASSASYEQYF.

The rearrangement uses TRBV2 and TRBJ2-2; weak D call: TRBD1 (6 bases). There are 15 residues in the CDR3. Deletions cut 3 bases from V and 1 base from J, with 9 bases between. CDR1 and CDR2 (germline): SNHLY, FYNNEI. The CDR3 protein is CASSEIQGNTGELFF. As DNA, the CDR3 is TGTGCCAGCAGTGAGATACAGGGGAACACCGGGGAGCTGTTTTTT.

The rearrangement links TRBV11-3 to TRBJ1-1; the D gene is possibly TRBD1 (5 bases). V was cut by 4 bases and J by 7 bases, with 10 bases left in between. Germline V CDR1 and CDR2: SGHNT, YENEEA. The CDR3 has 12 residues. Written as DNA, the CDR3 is TGTGCCAGCAGCTCGGGGAGGGGTGAAGCTTTCTTT. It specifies CASSSGRGEAFF. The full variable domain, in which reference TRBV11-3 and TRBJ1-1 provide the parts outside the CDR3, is EAGVVQSPRYKIIEKKQPVAFWCNPISGHNTLYWYLQNLGQGPELLIRYENEEAVDDSQLPKDRFSAERLKGVDSTLKIQPAELGDSAVYLCASSSGRGEAFFGQGTRLTVV.

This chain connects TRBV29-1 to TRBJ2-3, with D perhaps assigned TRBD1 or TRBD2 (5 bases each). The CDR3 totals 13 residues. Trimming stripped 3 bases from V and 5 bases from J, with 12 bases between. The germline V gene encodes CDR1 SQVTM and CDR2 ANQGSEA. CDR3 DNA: TGCAGCGTTGAGGAAGGGGCGGGAGATACGCAGTATTTT. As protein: CSVEEGAGDTQYF.

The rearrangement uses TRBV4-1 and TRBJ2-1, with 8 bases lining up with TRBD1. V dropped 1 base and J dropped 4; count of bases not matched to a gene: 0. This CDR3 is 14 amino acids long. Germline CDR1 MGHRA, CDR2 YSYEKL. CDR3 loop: CASSQGTGYNEQFF. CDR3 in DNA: TGCGCCAGCAGCCAAGGGACAGGGTACAATGAGCAGTTCTTC.

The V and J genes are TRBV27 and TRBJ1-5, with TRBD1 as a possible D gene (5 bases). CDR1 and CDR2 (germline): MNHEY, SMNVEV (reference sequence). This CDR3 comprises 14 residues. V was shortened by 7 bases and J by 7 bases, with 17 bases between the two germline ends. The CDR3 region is CASKTWGSSQPQHF. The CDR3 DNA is TGTGCCAGCAAAACGTGGGGGAGTTCCCAGCCCCAGCATTTT.

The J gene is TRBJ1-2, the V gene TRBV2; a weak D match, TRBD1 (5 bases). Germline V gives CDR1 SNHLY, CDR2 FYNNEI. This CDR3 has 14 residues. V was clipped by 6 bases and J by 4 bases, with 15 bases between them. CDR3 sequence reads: CASRDGGGGYGYTF. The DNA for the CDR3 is TGTGCCAGCAGGGATGGTGGGGGAGGCTATGGCTACACCTTC.

The CDR3 DNA follows: TGCGCCAGCAGTCAATTTGACAGGGTCCGCGAGCAGTACTTC. Translated, it gives CASSQFDRVREQYF. The chain carries TRBV23-1 and TRBJ2-7, with 7 bases identical to TRBD1. TRBV23-1 is recorded as an ORF, its role being uncertain. V shed 1 base, J shed 6 bases, and the junction held 6 bases outside the gene matches. The CDR3 length is 14 residues.

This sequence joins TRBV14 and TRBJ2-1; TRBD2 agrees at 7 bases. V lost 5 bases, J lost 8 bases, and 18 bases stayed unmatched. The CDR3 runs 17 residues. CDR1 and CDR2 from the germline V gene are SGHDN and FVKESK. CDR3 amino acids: CASSITAPGLLWDEQFF. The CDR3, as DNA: TGTGCCAGCAGCATTACAGCCCCGGGACTACTATGGGATGAGCAGTTCTTC.

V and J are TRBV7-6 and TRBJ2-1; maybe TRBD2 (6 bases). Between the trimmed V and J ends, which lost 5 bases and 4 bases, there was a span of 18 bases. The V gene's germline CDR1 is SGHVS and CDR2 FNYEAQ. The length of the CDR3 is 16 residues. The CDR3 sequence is CASSPQTRTGYNEQFF. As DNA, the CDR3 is TGTGCCAGCAGCCCCCAGACTAGAACGGGATACAATGAGCAGTTCTTC.

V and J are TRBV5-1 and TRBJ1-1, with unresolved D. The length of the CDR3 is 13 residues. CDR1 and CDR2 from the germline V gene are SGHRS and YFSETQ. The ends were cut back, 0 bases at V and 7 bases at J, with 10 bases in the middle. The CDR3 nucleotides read TGCGCCAGCAGCTTGGATTTCGGGTATGAAGCTTTCTTT. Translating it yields CASSLDFGYEAFF.

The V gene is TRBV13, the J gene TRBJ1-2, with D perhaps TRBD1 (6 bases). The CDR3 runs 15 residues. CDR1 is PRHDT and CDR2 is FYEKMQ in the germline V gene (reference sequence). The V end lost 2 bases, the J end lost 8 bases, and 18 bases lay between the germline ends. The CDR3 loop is CASSLMQGQLWGYTF. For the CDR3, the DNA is TGTGCCAGCAGCTTAATGCAGGGGCAACTATGGGGCTACACCTTC.

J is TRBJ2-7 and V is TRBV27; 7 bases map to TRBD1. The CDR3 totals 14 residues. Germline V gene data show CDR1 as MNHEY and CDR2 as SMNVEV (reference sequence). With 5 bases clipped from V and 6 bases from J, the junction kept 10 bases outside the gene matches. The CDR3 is CASSQMGQSREQYF. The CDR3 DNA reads TGTGCCAGCAGTCAGATGGGACAGAGTCGCGAGCAGTACTTC.

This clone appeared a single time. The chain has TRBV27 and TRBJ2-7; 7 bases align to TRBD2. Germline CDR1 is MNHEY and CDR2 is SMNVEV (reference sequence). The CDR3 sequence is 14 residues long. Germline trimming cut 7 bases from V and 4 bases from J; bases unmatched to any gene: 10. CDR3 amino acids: CASTRESGGYEQYF. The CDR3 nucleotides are TGTGCCAGCACACGGGAGTCGGGGGGTTACGAGCAGTACTTC.

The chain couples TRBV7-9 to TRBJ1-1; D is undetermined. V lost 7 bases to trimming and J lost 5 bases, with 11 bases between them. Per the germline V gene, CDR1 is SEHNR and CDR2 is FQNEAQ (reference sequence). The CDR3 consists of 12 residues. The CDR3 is CASNDGETEAFF. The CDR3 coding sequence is TGTGCCAGCAACGATGGGGAGACTGAAGCTTTCTTT.

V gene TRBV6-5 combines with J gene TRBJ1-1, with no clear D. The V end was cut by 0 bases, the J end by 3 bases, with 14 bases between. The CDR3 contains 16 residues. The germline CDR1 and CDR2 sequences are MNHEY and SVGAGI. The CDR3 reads CASSYSIRGEYTEAFF. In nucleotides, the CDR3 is TGTGCCAGCAGTTACTCGATCCGGGGAGAGTACACTGAAGCTTTCTTT.

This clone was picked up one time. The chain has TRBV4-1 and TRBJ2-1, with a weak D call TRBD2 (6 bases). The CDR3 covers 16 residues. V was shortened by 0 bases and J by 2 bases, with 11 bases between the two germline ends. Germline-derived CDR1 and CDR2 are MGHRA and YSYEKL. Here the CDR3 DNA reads TGCGCCAGCAGCCAAGAGGTAGGACTACCCTACAATGAGCAGTTCTTC. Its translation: CASSQEVGLPYNEQFF.

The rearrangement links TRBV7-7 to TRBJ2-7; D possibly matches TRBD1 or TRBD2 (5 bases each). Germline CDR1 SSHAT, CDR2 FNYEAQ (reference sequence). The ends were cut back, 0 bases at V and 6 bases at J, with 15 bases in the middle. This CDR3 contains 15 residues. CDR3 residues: CASSLAPGPGREQYF. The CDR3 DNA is TGTGCCAGCAGCTTAGCTCCGGGACCGGGTCGCGAGCAGTACTTC.

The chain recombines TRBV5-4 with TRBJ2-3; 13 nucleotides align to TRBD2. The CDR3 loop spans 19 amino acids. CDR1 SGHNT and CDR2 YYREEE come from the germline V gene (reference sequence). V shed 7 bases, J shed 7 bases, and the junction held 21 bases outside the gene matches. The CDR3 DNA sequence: TGTGCCAGCGCCCTCTGGGGGGCAACTAGCGGGAGGGCCGGTCATACGCAGTATTTT. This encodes CASALWGATSGRAGHTQYF.

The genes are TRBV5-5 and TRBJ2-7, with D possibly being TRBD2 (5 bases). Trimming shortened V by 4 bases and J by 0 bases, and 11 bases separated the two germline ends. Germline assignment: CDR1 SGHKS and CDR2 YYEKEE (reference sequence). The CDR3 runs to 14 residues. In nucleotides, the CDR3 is TGTGCCAGCAGCGCCCGGACTGTCTCCTACGAGCAGTACTTC. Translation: CASSARTVSYEQYF.

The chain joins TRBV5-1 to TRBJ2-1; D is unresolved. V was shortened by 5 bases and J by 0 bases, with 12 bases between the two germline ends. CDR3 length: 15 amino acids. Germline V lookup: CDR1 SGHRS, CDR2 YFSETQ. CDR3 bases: TGCGCCAGCAGTACCGATCAGAGCTCCTACAATGAGCAGTTCTTC. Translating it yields CASSTDQSSYNEQFF. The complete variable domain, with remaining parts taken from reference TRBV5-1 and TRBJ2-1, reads KAGVTQTPRYLIKTRGQQVTLSCSPISGHRSVSWYQQTPGQGLQFLFEYFSETQRNKGNFPGRFSGRQFSNSRSEMNVSTLELGDSALYLCASSTDQSSYNEQFFGPGTRLTVL.

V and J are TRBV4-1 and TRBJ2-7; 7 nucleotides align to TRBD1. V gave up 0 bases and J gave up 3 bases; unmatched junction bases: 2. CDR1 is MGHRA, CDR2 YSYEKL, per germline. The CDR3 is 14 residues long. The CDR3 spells CASSQDRGYYEQYF. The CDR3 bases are TGCGCCAGCAGCCAAGACAGGGGGTACTACGAGCAGTACTTC.